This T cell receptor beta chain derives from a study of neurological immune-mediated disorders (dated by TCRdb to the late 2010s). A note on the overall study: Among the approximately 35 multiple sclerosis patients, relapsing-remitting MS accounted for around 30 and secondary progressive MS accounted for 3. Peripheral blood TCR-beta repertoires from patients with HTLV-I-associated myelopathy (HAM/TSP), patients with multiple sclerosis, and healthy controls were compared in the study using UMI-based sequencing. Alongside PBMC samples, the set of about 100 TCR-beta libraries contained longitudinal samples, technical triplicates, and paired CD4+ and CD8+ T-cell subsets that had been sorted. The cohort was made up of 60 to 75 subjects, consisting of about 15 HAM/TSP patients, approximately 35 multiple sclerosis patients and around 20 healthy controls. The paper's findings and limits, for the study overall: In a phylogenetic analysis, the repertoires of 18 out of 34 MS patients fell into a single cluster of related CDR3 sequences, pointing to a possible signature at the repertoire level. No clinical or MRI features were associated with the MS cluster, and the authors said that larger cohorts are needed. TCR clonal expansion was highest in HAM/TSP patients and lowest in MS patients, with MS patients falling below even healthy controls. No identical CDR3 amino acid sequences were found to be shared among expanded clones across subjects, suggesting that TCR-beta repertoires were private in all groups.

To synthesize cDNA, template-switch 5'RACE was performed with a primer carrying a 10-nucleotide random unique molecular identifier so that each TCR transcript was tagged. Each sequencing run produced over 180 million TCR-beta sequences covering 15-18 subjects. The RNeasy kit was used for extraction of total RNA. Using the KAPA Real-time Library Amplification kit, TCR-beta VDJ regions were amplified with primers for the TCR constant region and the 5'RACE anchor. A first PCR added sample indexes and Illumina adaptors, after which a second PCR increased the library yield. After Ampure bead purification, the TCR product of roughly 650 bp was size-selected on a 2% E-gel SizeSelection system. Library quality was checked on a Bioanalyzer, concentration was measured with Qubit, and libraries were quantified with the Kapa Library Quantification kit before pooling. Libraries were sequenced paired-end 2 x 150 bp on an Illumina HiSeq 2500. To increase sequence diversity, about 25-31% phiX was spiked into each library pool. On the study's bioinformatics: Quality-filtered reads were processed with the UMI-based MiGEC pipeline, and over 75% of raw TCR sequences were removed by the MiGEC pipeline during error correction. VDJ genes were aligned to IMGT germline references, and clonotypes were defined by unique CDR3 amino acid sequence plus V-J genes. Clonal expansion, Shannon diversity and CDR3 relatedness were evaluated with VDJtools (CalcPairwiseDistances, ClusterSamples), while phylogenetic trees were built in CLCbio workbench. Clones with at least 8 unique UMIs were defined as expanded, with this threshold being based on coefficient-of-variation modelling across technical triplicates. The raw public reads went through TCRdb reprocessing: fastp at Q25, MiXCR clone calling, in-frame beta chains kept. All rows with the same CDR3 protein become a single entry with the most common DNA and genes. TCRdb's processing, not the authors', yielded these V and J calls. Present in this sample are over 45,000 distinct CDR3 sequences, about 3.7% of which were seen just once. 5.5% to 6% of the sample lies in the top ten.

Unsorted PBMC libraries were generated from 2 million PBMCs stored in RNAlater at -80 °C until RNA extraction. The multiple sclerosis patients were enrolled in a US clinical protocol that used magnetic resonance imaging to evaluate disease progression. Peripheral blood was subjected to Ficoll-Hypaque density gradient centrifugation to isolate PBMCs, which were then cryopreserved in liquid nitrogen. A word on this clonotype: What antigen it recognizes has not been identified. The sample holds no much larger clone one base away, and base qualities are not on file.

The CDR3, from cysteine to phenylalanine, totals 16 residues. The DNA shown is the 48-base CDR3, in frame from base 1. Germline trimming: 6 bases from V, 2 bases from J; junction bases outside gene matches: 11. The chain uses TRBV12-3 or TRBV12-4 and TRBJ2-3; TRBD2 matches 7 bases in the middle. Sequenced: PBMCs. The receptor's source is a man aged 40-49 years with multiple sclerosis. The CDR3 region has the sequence CASRGIGRGTTDTQYF. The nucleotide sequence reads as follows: TGTGCCAGCAGGGGGATCGGGCGGGGGACCACAGATACGCAGTATTTT.